The clone carrying this T cell receptor (beta chain) came up once. The antigen is undetermined. Produced via immunoSEQ multiplex PCR; TCRdb's table is partial and in-frame only. The repertoire has over 250,000 clones, 80% to 90% of them found once; the top ten carry roughly 0.99%. These data belong to a study of cytomegalovirus exposure and HLA in healthy donors. Study results and limitations: Listed as cytomegalovirus-associated were roughly 180 TCR beta chains. Most TCRs appeared rarely, but some public TCRs recurred in many donors. The tendency of first-cohort TCR clusters to co-occur in the 120 or so validation repertoires was identified by a subsequent analysis.

Separate from the 666-subject first cohort was the roughly 120-subject validation cohort, to which the donors belonged. Germline V gene data show CDR1 as SGHDT and CDR2 as YYEEEE. V gave up 1 base and J gave up 0 bases, with 5 bases separating them. This CDR3 has 14 residues. The chain joins TRBV5-6 to TRBJ1-3, with D tentatively TRBD1 (5 bases). Material: PBMCs. The TCR was taken from a woman aged 18-35 years in good health and CMV-seronegative. The CDR3 region has the DNA TGTGCCAGCAGCTTGAGGGGCTCTGGAAACACCATATATTTT. Its translation is CASSLRGSGNTIYF.